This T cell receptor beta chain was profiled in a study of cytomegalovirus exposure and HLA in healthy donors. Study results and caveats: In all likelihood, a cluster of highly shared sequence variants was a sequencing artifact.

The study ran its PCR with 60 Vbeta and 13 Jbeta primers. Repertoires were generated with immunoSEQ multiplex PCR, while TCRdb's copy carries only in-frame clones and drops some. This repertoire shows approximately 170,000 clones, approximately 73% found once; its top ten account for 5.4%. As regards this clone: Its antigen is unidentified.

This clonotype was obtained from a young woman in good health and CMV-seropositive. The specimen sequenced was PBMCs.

The CDR3 is CASSPDRGGQETQYF. For the CDR3, the DNA is TGTGCCAGCTCACCAGACAGAGGGGGCCAAGAGACCCAGTACTTC. This chain uses TRBV18 with TRBJ2-5; D possibly corresponds to TRBD1 (6 bases). Germline V gene data show CDR1 as KGHSH and CDR2 as LQKENI. The CDR3 loop spans 15 amino acids. Deletions cut 2 bases from V and 1 base from J, with 11 bases between.